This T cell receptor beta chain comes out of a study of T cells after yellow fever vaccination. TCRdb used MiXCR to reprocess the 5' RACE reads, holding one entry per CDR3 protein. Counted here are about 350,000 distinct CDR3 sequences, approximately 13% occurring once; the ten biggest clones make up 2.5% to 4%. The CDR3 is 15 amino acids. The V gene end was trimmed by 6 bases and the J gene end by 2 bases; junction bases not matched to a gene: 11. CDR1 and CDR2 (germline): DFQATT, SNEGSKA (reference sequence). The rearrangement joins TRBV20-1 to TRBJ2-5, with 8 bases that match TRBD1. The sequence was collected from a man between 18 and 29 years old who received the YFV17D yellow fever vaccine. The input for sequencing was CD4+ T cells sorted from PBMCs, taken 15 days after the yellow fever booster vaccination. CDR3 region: CSANPTGGKQETQYF. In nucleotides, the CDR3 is TGCAGTGCAAACCCAACAGGGGGGAAGCAAGAGACCCAGTACTTC.